This T cell receptor (beta chain) was profiled in a study of blood T cell repertoires in COVID-19. Study-wide context: There were acute and convalescent COVID-19 samples, and they came from the United States, Italy and Spain.

This clone was seen just once. All enrollees were about 18 to 100 years old and from 20 to 30 US areas. In germline, CDR1 is LNHDA, CDR2 SQIVND (reference sequence). The CDR3 has 18 residues. V lost 0 bases to trimming and J lost 2 bases; unmatched junction nucleotides: 10. Original analysis: Amplification of reference gene primers provided the estimated nucleated cell counts. This table comes from immunoSEQ multiplex PCR, and its TCRdb copy is limited to in-frame clones, with some not included. Clonal size and the V and J genes are those of that table, whereas D and trimming came from the DNA. The sample comprises 200,000 or so clones, 80% to 90% of which are singletons, and under 4% rests with the top ten.

Sequences were obtained from PBMCs or T cells enriched from blood (not recorded which). The rearrangement joins TRBV19 to TRBJ2-1; 7 nucleotides align to TRBD2. This TCR was sampled from a woman aged 18-29 years in a cohort exposed to, infected with or recovered from COVID-19 (not recorded which). The CDR3 DNA reads as TGTGCCAGTAGTATAGAGTCCCCATGGGGGGGGGCCTACAATGAGCAGTTCTTC. Its translation is CASSIESPWGGAYNEQFF.